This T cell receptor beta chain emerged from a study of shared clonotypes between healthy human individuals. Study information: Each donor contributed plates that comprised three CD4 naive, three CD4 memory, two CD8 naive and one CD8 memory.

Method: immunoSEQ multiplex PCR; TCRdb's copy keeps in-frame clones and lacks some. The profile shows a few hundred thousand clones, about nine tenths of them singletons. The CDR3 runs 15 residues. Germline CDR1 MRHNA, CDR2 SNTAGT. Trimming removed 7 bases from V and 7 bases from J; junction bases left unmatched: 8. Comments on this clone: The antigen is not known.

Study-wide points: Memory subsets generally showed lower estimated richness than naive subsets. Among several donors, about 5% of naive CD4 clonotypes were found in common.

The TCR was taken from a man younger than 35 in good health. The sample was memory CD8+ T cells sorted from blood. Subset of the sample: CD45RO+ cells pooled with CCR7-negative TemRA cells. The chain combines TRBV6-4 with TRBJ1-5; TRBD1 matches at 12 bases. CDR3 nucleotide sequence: TGTGCCAGCACCGTGGGGACAGGGGGCTGGCAGCCCCAGCATTTT. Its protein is CASTVGTGGWQPQHF.